The rows below give T cell receptor beta chains drawn from one sample of a study of beta chain features in type 1 diabetes. The data were produced by immunoSEQ multiplex PCR, yet TCRdb's version contains in-frame clones alone and is incomplete. This table has hundreds of thousands of clones, 15% appearing once. The source material was naive CD4+ T cells from blood. The receptors come from a man aged 18-30 years in good health. CDR3s include the opening cysteine and the closing phenylalanine or tryptophan. D genes are given only for firm matches. Clone size is given for some rows only: seen once, a few or many times, or a class if the clone is expanded.

clone_size j_call d_call v_call cdr3_aa cdr3_nt
few TRBJ1-1 NA TRBV9 CASSVVGSGNTEAFF TGTGCCAGCAGCGTAGTGGGGTCGGGGAACACTGAAGCTTTCTTT
few TRBJ2-5 TRBD2 TRBV29-1 CSVGYGLAGGAETQYF TGCAGCGTCGGCTATGGGCTAGCGGGAGGGGCGGAGACCCAGTACTTC
NA TRBJ2-3 NA TRBV7-2 CASSLDQATDTQYF TGTGCCAGCAGCTTAGACCAAGCGACAGATACGCAGTATTTT
NA TRBJ1-3 NA TRBV15 CATSRDFRGQGNTIYF TGTGCCACCAGCAGAGATTTTCGAGGACAGGGAAACACCATATATTTT
NA TRBJ1-2 TRBD1 TRBV7-6 CASSQQTGGSYGYTF TGTGCCAGCAGCCAACAAACAGGGGGCAGCTATGGCTACACCTTC
few TRBJ2-3 NA TRBV9 CASSVDSGGGPDTQYF TGTGCCAGCAGCGTAGACAGCGGAGGGGGGCCAGATACGCAGTATTTT
NA TRBJ2-5 NA TRBV27 CASSTSGRGQRETQYF TGTGCCAGCAGTACGTCCGGGAGGGGGCAAAGAGAGACCCAGTACTTC
NA TRBJ2-5 NA TRBV15 CATSGTGLQETQYF TGTGCCACCAGCGGAACGGGACTCCAAGAGACCCAGTACTTC
few TRBJ2-3 NA TRBV11-3 CASSPGMGATDTQYF TGTGCCAGCAGCCCGGGGATGGGGGCGACAGATACGCAGTATTTT
NA TRBJ2-1 NA TRBV28 CASSTGRGNEQFF TGTGCCAGCAGTACGGGACGGGGTAATGAGCAGTTCTTC
few TRBJ2-7 TRBD2 TRBV23-1 CAGPHGGRFPYEQYF TGCGCCGGACCCCATGGCGGGAGGTTCCCCTACGAGCAGTACTTC
NA TRBJ2-1 NA TRBV4-1 CASSHTGTRVNEQFF TGCGCCAGCAGCCATACCGGGACCAGGGTTAATGAGCAGTTCTTC
NA TRBJ1-2 TRBD1 TRBV7-9 CASSLAGTGVYGYTF TGTGCCAGCAGCTTAGCCGGCACAGGGGTCTATGGCTACACCTTC
NA TRBJ2-4 NA TRBV25-1 CASSRGDLAKNIQYF TGTGCCAGCAGCCGAGGGGATTTAGCCAAAAACATTCAGTACTTC
few TRBJ2-1 NA TRBV10-3 CATQGADFYNEQFF TGTGCCACCCAAGGGGCAGATTTCTACAATGAGCAGTTCTTC
NA TRBJ1-1 TRBD1 TRBV7-2 CASSLAWASGTGVTKAFF TGTGCCAGCAGCTTAGCTTGGGCCTCCGGGACAGGGGTAACTAAAGCTTTCTTT
NA TRBJ1-3 NA TRBV14 CASSQDLQRRNTIYF TGTGCCAGCAGCCAAGATCTACAGCGAAGGAACACCATATATTTT
NA TRBJ1-2 TRBD1 TRBV30 CARRPPGGYYGYTF TGTGCCCGCCGGCCCCCAGGGGGTTACTATGGCTACACCTTC
few TRBJ2-1 NA TRBV27 CASSFSFSGVPYNEQFF TGTGCCAGCAGTTTTTCCTTTTCGGGGGTCCCCTACAATGAGCAGTTCTTC
NA TRBJ2-5 TRBD2 TRBV28 CASTVAGNQETQYF TGTGCCAGCACCGTAGCGGGTAACCAAGAGACCCAGTACTTC
NA TRBJ2-4 TRBD1 TRBV7-2 CASSLVWGQGEGKNIQYF TGTGCCAGCAGCTTAGTTTGGGGACAGGGCGAAGGCAAAAACATTCAGTACTTC
few TRBJ2-2 NA TRBV5-4 CASSGRGRDTGELFF TGTGCCAGCAGCGGAAGGGGCCGGGACACCGGGGAGCTGTTTTTT
few TRBJ2-7 NA TRBV18 CASSPRPGEYEQYF TGTGCCAGCTCACCACGGCCAGGGGAGTACGAGCAGTACTTC
NA TRBJ1-1 NA TRBV29-1 CSVGPQMNTEAFF TGCAGCGTTGGCCCCCAGATGAACACTGAAGCTTTCTTT
few TRBJ2-5 NA TRBV5-1 CASSFSAATETQYF TGCGCCAGCAGCTTCTCGGCAGCCACGGAGACCCAGTACTTC
NA TRBJ1-1 NA TRBV28 CASTLSSEAFF TGTGCCAGCACCCTGAGTTCTGAAGCTTTCTTT
few TRBJ2-7 TRBD1 TRBV15 CATSREGQGRSYEQYF TGTGCCACCAGCAGAGAAGGACAGGGCCGGTCCTACGAGCAGTACTTC
NA TRBJ2-6 NA TRBV5-4 CAFAGRSYSGANVLTF TGTGCCTTTGCGGGACGGAGTTACTCTGGGGCCAACGTCCTGACTTTC
few TRBJ2-5 NA TRBV18 CASSAGYQETQYF TGTGCCAGCTCAGCGGGCTACCAAGAGACCCAGTACTTC
NA TRBJ2-2 TRBD2 TRBV15 CATSPIGGGSHTGELFF TGTGCCACCAGCCCCATCGGGGGGGGGAGCCACACCGGGGAGCTGTTTTTT
few TRBJ1-5 NA TRBV4-3 CASSQDGQSNQPQHF TGCGCCAGCAGCCAAGATGGACAGAGCAATCAGCCCCAGCATTTT
few TRBJ2-7 NA TRBV6-5 CASSSATPRGEQYF TGTGCCAGCAGTTCGGCGACCCCGCGGGGCGAGCAGTACTTC
NA TRBJ2-5 TRBD1 TRBV19 CASSSGQGARETQYF TGTGCCAGTAGTTCGGGACAGGGGGCGCGGGAGACCCAGTACTTC
few TRBJ2-7 TRBD1 TRBV5-1 CASSPGQGVPYEQYF TGCGCCAGCAGCCCCGGACAGGGGGTTCCCTACGAGCAGTACTTC
few TRBJ1-4 NA TRBV4-1 CASSRTANEKLFF TGCGCCAGCAGCCGGACAGCTAATGAAAAACTGTTTTTT
NA TRBJ2-4 NA TRBV5-4 CASSFGNIQYF TGTGCCAGCAGCTTTGGTAACATTCAGTACTTC
few TRBJ2-7 NA TRBV19 CASKGTAYEQYF TGTGCCAGTAAAGGGACTGCCTACGAGCAGTACTTC
NA TRBJ2-3 NA TRBV19 CASSIAGSTDTQYF TGTGCCAGTAGTATAGCGGGATCCACAGATACGCAGTATTTT
few TRBJ1-1 NA TRBV7-2 CASSFGGITEAFF TGTGCCAGCAGCTTCGGAGGTATAACTGAAGCTTTCTTT
NA TRBJ2-7 TRBD2 TRBV4-1 CASSPLGTSGRLYF TGCGCCAGCAGCCCTCTAGGGACTAGCGGGAGGCTGTACTTC
NA TRBJ2-3 NA TRBV5-1 CASRGGSTDTQYF TGCGCCAGCCGAGGGGGGTCCACAGATACGCAGTATTTT
NA TRBJ1-1 NA TRBV19 CASSIGQGWNTEAFF TGTGCCAGTAGTATAGGGCAGGGATGGAACACTGAAGCTTTCTTT
few TRBJ1-2 NA TRBV29-1 CSVESGYGYTF TGCAGCGTTGAGTCAGGGTATGGCTACACCTTC
few TRBJ2-4 NA TRBV7-9 CASSLATEGNIQYF TGTGCCAGCAGCTTAGCCACAGAAGGAAACATTCAGTACTTC
few TRBJ2-3 TRBD2 TRBV5-8 CASSFTGGPMHRYF TGTGCCAGCAGCTTTACGGGGGGACCTATGCATCGGTATTTT
NA TRBJ1-4 NA TRBV5-1 CASSLAGRTEKLFF TGCGCCAGCAGCTTGGCGGGGAGAACTGAAAAACTGTTTTTT
few TRBJ2-2 TRBD2 TRBV4-2 CASSPRTSGNTGELFF TGTGCCAGCAGCCCTAGGACTAGCGGGAACACCGGGGAGCTGTTTTTT
NA TRBJ2-3 NA TRBV6-1 CASSSRRDTQYF TGTGCCAGCAGTTCCAGACGGGATACGCAGTATTTT
many TRBJ2-5 NA TRBV6-6 CASSYMVQETQYF TGTGCCAGCAGTTACATGGTTCAGGAGACCCAGTACTTC
NA TRBJ1-4 NA TRBV18 CASSPTVGQTNEKLFF TGTGCCAGCTCACCCACAGTCGGGCAAACTAATGAAAAACTGTTTTTT
NA TRBJ2-7 NA TRBV4-2 CASSLRGGTYEQYF TGTGCCAGCAGCCTGCGGGGCGGAACCTACGAGCAGTACTTC
NA TRBJ2-7 TRBD2 TRBV13 CASSLDGTSGRAAWNEQYF TGTGCCAGCAGCTTAGATGGGACTAGCGGGAGGGCCGCATGGAACGAGCAGTACTTC